This passage covers 29 T cell receptor beta chains from one sample sequenced in a study of cytomegalovirus exposure and HLA in healthy donors. The PCR made use of 60 Vbeta and 13 Jbeta primers. The table came from immunoSEQ multiplex PCR; TCRdb's copy has only in-frame clones and leaves some out. There are 150,000 to 200,000 clones in the sample; approximately 80% occur only once, and 0.6% to 0.7% lies in the top ten. Sequencing was carried out using PBMCs. The receptors shown here come from a boy younger than 18 in good health and CMV-seronegative.

This rearrangement joins TRBV11-2 to TRBJ1-3, with a weak D call TRBD1 (5 bases). The CDR3 has 17 amino acids. The V gene lost 2 bases and the J gene lost 0 bases, with 14 bases spanning the gap. Germline lookup yields CDR1 SGHAT and CDR2 FQNNGV. The CDR3 spells CASSLWMTELSGNTIYF. In DNA form, the CDR3 reads TGTGCCAGCAGCTTATGGATGACAGAACTCTCTGGAAACACCATATATTTT.

The chain has TRBV5-6 and TRBJ2-5; possibly TRBD2 for D (7 bases). The length of the CDR3 is 17 residues. Germline V gene data show CDR1 as SGHDT and CDR2 as YYEEEE. With 0 bases removed from V and 5 bases from J, the gap between germline ends came to 20 bases. The CDR3 sequence is CASSLGVIGGAAETQYF. DNA for the CDR3: TGTGCCAGCAGCTTGGGAGTCATAGGGGGGGCGGCTGAGACCCAGTACTTC. Based on the CDR3 plus reference TRBV5-6 and TRBJ2-5, the full variable domain is DAGVTQSPTHLIKTRGQQVTLRCSPKSGHDTVSWYQQALGQGPQFIFQYYEEEERQRGNFPDRFSGHQFPNYSSELNVNALLLGDSALYLCASSLGVIGGAAETQYFGPGTRLLVL.

The chain is built from TRBV10-3 and TRBJ2-1; the match to TRBD2 covers 15 bases. The V gene end was trimmed by 2 bases and the J gene end by 6 bases; junction bases not matched to a gene: 14. CDR1 is ENHRY, CDR2 SYGVKD, per germline. This CDR3 contains 20 residues. CDR3 in DNA: TGTGCCATCAGTGAGCCGGGACTAGCGGGGGGACTACCATCGGCCAATGAGCAGTTCTTC. Protein: CAISEPGLAGGLPSANEQFF.

This chain links TRBV4-2 with TRBJ2-7; no clear D gene. This CDR3 region has 13 residues. V was shortened by 2 bases and J by 4 bases, with 9 bases between the two germline ends. From germline, CDR1 is LGHNA and CDR2 YNFKEQ. The CDR3 DNA sequence: TGTGCCAGCAGCCAATATCAGCGTTACGAGCAGTACTTC. Translation: CASSQYQRYEQYF.

Here the CDR3 reads CASSQDSERAVDYGYTF. The CDR3 DNA follows: TGCGCCAGCAGCCAAGATTCTGAGAGGGCAGTAGACTATGGCTACACCTTC. V is TRBV4-3 and J is TRBJ1-2; D not certain. Germline V gene lookup returns CDR1 LGHNA and CDR2 YSLEER. V was clipped by 0 bases and J by 3 bases, with 17 bases between them. This CDR3 has 17 amino acids.

The chain joins TRBV7-6 to TRBJ2-5, with no clear D. TRBJ2-7 explains the end of the DNA better; the J call may be wrong. This CDR3 has 15 residues. The V gene's germline CDR1 is SGHVS and CDR2 FNYEAQ. In DNA form, the CDR3 reads TGTGCCAGCAGCTTAGTCGGGTCGAGCTCCTACGAGCAGTACTTC. It yields the protein CASSLVGSSSYEQYF.

The genes are TRBV19 and TRBJ1-3; TRBD1 is a possible D gene (6 bases). Germline V gene lookup returns CDR1 LNHDA and CDR2 SQIVND (reference sequence). The V gene lost 7 bases and the J gene lost 3 bases, with 13 bases spanning the gap. The CDR3 has 14 amino acids. DNA for the CDR3: TGTGCCAGTACTGGGGGCCGGTATGGAAACACCATATATTTT. Translated: CASTGGRYGNTIYF.

This clone has more than one count but fewer than ten. The CDR3 spells CAISESRENPYNEQFF. In DNA, the CDR3 is TGTGCCATCAGTGAGTCCCGAGAGAATCCCTACAATGAGCAGTTCTTC. The chain couples TRBV10-3 to TRBJ2-1; D is ambiguous. The V end was cut by 0 bases, the J end by 2 bases, with 11 bases between. The germline V gene encodes CDR1 ENHRY and CDR2 SYGVKD. CDR3 size: 16 residues.

This clone occurred a few times. The chain couples TRBV5-1 to TRBJ2-7; the D is unclear. This CDR3 has 14 amino acids. V gave up 0 bases and J gave up 3 bases, with 10 bases separating them. Germline V CDR1 and CDR2: SGHRS, YFSETQ. The CDR3 is CASSLVQVNYEQYF. The CDR3 DNA is TGCGCCAGCAGCTTGGTTCAGGTCAACTACGAGCAGTACTTC. The full variable domain, with the rest looked up from reference TRBV5-1 and TRBJ2-7, is KAGVTQTPRYLIKTRGQQVTLSCSPISGHRSVSWYQQTPGQGLQFLFEYFSETQRNKGNFPGRFSGRQFSNSRSEMNVSTLELGDSALYLCASSLVQVNYEQYFGPGTRLTVT.

V usage is TRBV11-3 and J usage is TRBJ1-1; 11 positions agree with TRBD1. The germline V gene encodes CDR1 SGHNT and CDR2 YENEEA. The CDR3 contains 14 residues. Trimming at V came to 3 bases and at J to 5 bases, leaving 2 bases not matched to a gene. The CDR3, as DNA: TGTGCCAGCAGCTTCCGGGACAGGGGGACTGAAGCTTTCTTT. Translated: CASSFRDRGTEAFF.

As regards this clone: The junction departs from the called germline gene at one end, perhaps through a read error. The J gene is TRBJ1-2, the V gene TRBV5-4; TRBD1 matches at 7 bases. This CDR3 spans 14 amino acids. Germline V gene data show CDR1 as SGHNT and CDR2 as YYREEE (reference sequence). The CDR3 here is CASRLGQSLYGYTF. CDR3 in DNA: TGTGCCAGCAGGTTGGGACAGTCGCTATATGGCTACACCTTC.

In DNA form, the CDR3 reads TGTGCCAGCAGCTTAGTACGGGTTGCAGAGACCCAGTACTTC. Protein product: CASSLVRVAETQYF. The rearrangement links TRBV7-9 to TRBJ2-5; D gene unclear. Trimming stripped 1 base from V and 4 bases from J, with 10 bases between. Germline V gives CDR1 SEHNR, CDR2 FQNEAQ (reference sequence). The CDR3 contains 14 residues. Drawing the rest from reference TRBV7-9 and TRBJ2-5, the complete variable domain is DTGVSQNPRHKITKRGQNVTFRCDPISEHNRLYWYRQTLGQGPEFLTYFQNEAQLEKSRLLSDRFSAERPKGSFSTLEIQRTEQGDSAMYLCASSLVRVAETQYFGPGTRLLVL.

This chain uses TRBV7-8 with TRBJ2-2; possible D gene TRBD2, 5 bases. V was trimmed by 1 base and J by 1 base, leaving 10 bases between them. CDR1 SGHVS and CDR2 FQNEAQ come from the germline V gene. The CDR3 runs 16 residues. In DNA form, the CDR3 reads TGTGCCAGCAGCTTAGGCGGGTGGAGGAACACCGGGGAGCTGTTTTTT. Translated: CASSLGGWRNTGELFF.

This clone was found once. J is TRBJ1-1 and V is TRBV4-1; 7 bases are a match to TRBD1. The V segment lost 1 base and the J segment 0 bases; nucleotides outside the gene matches: 2. Germline V gives CDR1 MGHRA, CDR2 YSYEKL. The CDR3 has 15 amino acids. Here the CDR3 reads CASSQATGVNTEAFF. The CDR3 DNA sequence: TGCGCCAGCAGCCAAGCCACAGGGGTGAACACTGAAGCTTTCTTT.

The chain employs TRBV25-1 and TRBJ2-7, with 10 positions matching TRBD1. CDR1 MGHDK and CDR2 SYGVNS come from the germline V gene. This CDR3 spans 13 amino acids. Trimming removed 6 bases from V and 4 bases from J; junction bases left unmatched: 3. The CDR3, as DNA: TGTGCCAGCAGGGGGACAGGGGCGTACGAGCAGTACTTC. It encodes CASRGTGAYEQYF.

The chain couples TRBV19 to TRBJ1-1; perhaps TRBD1 as D (5 bases). The V end lost 8 bases, the J end lost 0 bases, and 16 bases lay between the germline ends. This CDR3 comprises 15 residues. Germline V gives CDR1 LNHDA, CDR2 SQIVND (reference sequence). In DNA, the CDR3 is TGTGCCAGTGGCACGCGGGGCGACATGAACACTGAAGCTTTCTTT. Protein product: CASGTRGDMNTEAFF.

This chain connects TRBV29-1 to TRBJ2-7; tentative D call: TRBD2 (5 bases). Germline values: CDR1 SQVTM, CDR2 ANQGSEA. The CDR3 totals 13 residues. The ends were cut back, 4 bases at V and 6 bases at J, with 16 bases in the middle. The chain's CDR3 is CSVGGRVWSEQYF. CDR3 nucleotides: TGCAGCGTTGGCGGGCGGGTGTGGAGCGAGCAGTACTTC.

The chain employs TRBV28 and TRBJ1-1, with D perhaps TRBD1 (6 bases). Trimming pared 7 bases from V and 5 bases from J, leaving 23 bases between. Germline CDR1 reads MDHEN; CDR2 reads SYDVKM. CDR3 size: 16 residues. The CDR3 coding sequence is TGTGCCAGCACATATACAGGCGGGAGGGGGGATACTGAAGCTTTCTTT. As protein: CASTYTGGRGDTEAFF.

V gene TRBV30 combines with J gene TRBJ1-1, with D uncertain. CDR1 GTSNPN and CDR2 SVGIG come from the germline V gene (reference sequence). Trimming shortened V by 4 bases and J by 1 base, and 10 bases separated the two germline ends. The CDR3 length is 13 residues. Here the CDR3 DNA reads TGTGCCTGGACCAAGCGTGGGAACACTGAAGCTTTCTTT. Amino acids: CAWTKRGNTEAFF.

CDR3 DNA sequence: TGTGCCAGTAGTATGTCTGCACAGAACACTGAAGCTTTCTTT. This codes for CASSMSAQNTEAFF. The chain links TRBV19 to TRBJ1-1; D is ambiguous. Germline V gene data show CDR1 as LNHDA and CDR2 as SQIVND (reference sequence). Between the trimmed V and J ends, which lost 3 bases and 1 base, there was a span of 9 bases. CDR3 length: 14 residues. Combining the CDR3 with reference TRBV19 and TRBJ1-1 gives the whole variable domain DGGITQSPKYLFRKEGQNVTLSCEQNLNHDAMYWYRQDPGQGLRLIYYSQIVNDFQKGDIAEGYSVSREKKESFPLTVTSAQKNPTAFYLCASSMSAQNTEAFFGQGTRLTVV.

The chain links TRBV5-1 to TRBJ2-3, with D perhaps TRBD1 (5 bases). Germline V gene sequence: CDR1 SGHRS, CDR2 YFSETQ. This CDR3 has 15 residues. With 0 bases removed from V and 0 bases from J, the gap between germline ends came to 8 bases. Here the CDR3 DNA reads TGCGCCAGCAGCTTGGAGACAGTTAGCACAGATACGCAGTATTTT. It translates to CASSLETVSTDTQYF.

The V call is TRBV27, the J call TRBJ2-7, with D possibly TRBD2 on 6 matching bases. Germline V gene lookup returns CDR1 MNHEY and CDR2 SMNVEV (reference sequence). Trimming shortened V by 7 bases and J by 5 bases, and 21 bases separated the two germline ends. This CDR3 comprises 15 residues. CDR3 protein: CASTPDGGFPHEQYF. As DNA, the CDR3 is TGTGCCAGCACCCCCGACGGAGGGTTTCCCCACGAGCAGTACTTC.

Worth noting for this clone: Other DNA sequences in this specimen translate into the identical CDR3. V usage is TRBV9 and J usage is TRBJ2-3; possible D gene TRBD2, 5 bases. V lost 0 bases, J lost 6 bases, and 11 bases lay in between. The CDR3 runs to 14 residues. Germline values: CDR1 SGDLS, CDR2 YYNGEE. The CDR3 spells CASSVVWRTDTQYF. CDR3 coding DNA: TGTGCCAGCAGCGTAGTATGGAGGACGGATACGCAGTATTTT.

The chain carries TRBV5-1 and TRBJ1-4; 8 bases align to TRBD1. CDR1 is SGHRS and CDR2 is YFSETQ in the germline V gene. The J segment lost 4 bases and the V segment lost 4 bases, leaving 3 bases of the junction unmatched. This CDR3 contains 14 residues. CDR3 coding DNA: TGCGCCAGCAGCCAGGACAGGGTTAATGAAAAACTGTTTTTT. It translates to CASSQDRVNEKLFF.

This rearrangement joins TRBV19 to TRBJ1-1, with D unresolved. The germline V gene encodes CDR1 LNHDA and CDR2 SQIVND (reference sequence). The CDR3 runs to 14 residues. V dropped 3 bases and J dropped 0 bases, with 8 bases sitting between them. The CDR3 protein is CASSIDTVNTEAFF. CDR3 DNA sequence: TGTGCCAGTAGTATCGATACGGTGAACACTGAAGCTTTCTTT.

V usage is TRBV11-2 and J usage is TRBJ1-1; D call uncertain. Germline V gene data show CDR1 as SGHAT and CDR2 as FQNNGV. The CDR3 totals 14 residues. V was pared by 5 bases and J by 1 base, with 11 bases between. The CDR3 loop reads CASSPGYANTEAFF. CDR3 nucleotide sequence: TGTGCCAGCAGCCCCGGTTATGCGAACACTGAAGCTTTCTTT.

This chain's CDR3 is CASSLGRLAGVQEETQYF. The CDR3 bases are TGTGCCAGCAGCTTAGGGCGACTAGCGGGGGTCCAAGAAGAGACCCAGTACTTC. This chain joins TRBV7-8 and TRBJ2-5; 12 bases align to TRBD2. The CDR3 totals 18 residues. The V segment lost 1 base and the J segment 3 bases; nucleotides outside the gene matches: 9. CDR1 and CDR2 (germline): SGHVS, FQNEAQ.

The rearrangement uses TRBV5-6 and TRBJ2-5; D gene ambiguous. V was trimmed by 0 bases and J by 7 bases, leaving 10 bases between them. Germline lookup yields CDR1 SGHDT and CDR2 YYEEEE. This CDR3 has 13 amino acids. This chain's CDR3 is CASSLDGPGTQYF. CDR3 coding DNA: TGTGCCAGCAGCTTGGACGGCCCGGGGACCCAGTACTTC. Variable domain in full (rest from reference TRBV5-6 and TRBJ2-5): DAGVTQSPTHLIKTRGQQVTLRCSPKSGHDTVSWYQQALGQGPQFIFQYYEEEERQRGNFPDRFSGHQFPNYSSELNVNALLLGDSALYLCASSLDGPGTQYFGPGTRLLVL.

The J gene is TRBJ2-7, the V gene TRBV11-1; no reliable D call. Looked up from germline, CDR1 is SGHAT and CDR2 is FQDESV (reference sequence). The V end was cut by 4 bases, the J end by 3 bases, with 4 bases between. The CDR3 sequence is 11 residues long. The CDR3 DNA is TGTGCCAGCAGCTCCGGCTACGAGCAGTACTTC. As protein: CASSSGYEQYF.